Listed below are T cell receptor beta chains from one sample, sequenced in a study of T-cell memory formation after mild COVID-19. TCRdb fed the 5' RACE reads into MiXCR, producing one record per CDR3 protein. The sample yields roughly 600,000 distinct CDR3 sequences, roughly 18% seen once. The sequenced sample was PBMCs or a T cell subset sorted from them (not recorded which). These receptor sequences come from an adult woman who had mild COVID-19 (a few samples of this study predate the infection). Cell type and time point are not known. The conserved cysteine and the conserved F or W are not part of the CDR3 here. D genes are given only for firm matches.

TRBV20-1 | - | SARTGISYNSPLH
TRBV7-8 | TRBD1 | ASSLRGQGFYEQY
TRBV12-3/TRBV12-4 | - | ASSLTRGLDGYT
TRBV20-1 | TRBD2 | SARIVAGGQAGELF
TRBV5-1 | - | ASSLSGGETQY
TRBV2 | - | ASYSPWASTDTQY
TRBV24-1 | - | ATASYNEQF
TRBV19 | TRBD2 | ASSIKGLAADTQY
TRBV7-9 | TRBD2 | ASSFRTSGSTDTQY
TRBV4-1 | TRBD2 | ASSPRLIAGSTDTQY
TRBV28 | TRBD1 | ASSGGSMDTEAF
TRBV11-2 | - | ASSLGRISYEQY
TRBV7-9 | - | ASSSGGISTDTQY
TRBV28 | - | ASTLLMGELF
TRBV6-6 | - | ASSYEASSGNTIY
TRBV12-3/TRBV12-4 | - | ASSLRPPGSTDTQY
TRBV5-1 | TRBD1 | ASKLTGATEAF
TRBV4-1 | - | ASSQDLGHEQY
TRBV24-1 | TRBD1 | ATSPRDSHYEQY
TRBV20-1 | - | SARDPQQETQY
TRBV6-5 | TRBD1 | ASSYTGTVRAF
TRBV4-2 | TRBD2 | ASSQDWAPSGSETQY
TRBV10-3 | - | AISETSQGYGYT
TRBV24-1 | - | ATSEYRVDEQF
TRBV4-3 | - | ASSIGWYTGELF
TRBV4-3 | TRBD2 | ASSQVLAGTTDTQY
TRBV30 | TRBD2 | ACGLAGDYNEQF
TRBV27 | - | ASRQGPEPQH
TRBV6-6 | TRBD2 | ASSYLGGGTNEF
TRBV3-1 | - | ATGFAGRYEQY
TRBV19 | - | ASSMWGYSSSYNEQF
TRBV5-6 | TRBD2 | ASSPGLAEFLYEQY
TRBV21-1 | - | ASSKPGQGAISGNTIY
TRBV12-3/TRBV12-4 | - | ASSFGSASTDTQY
TRBV27 | TRBD1 | ASSRQGLTSYEQY